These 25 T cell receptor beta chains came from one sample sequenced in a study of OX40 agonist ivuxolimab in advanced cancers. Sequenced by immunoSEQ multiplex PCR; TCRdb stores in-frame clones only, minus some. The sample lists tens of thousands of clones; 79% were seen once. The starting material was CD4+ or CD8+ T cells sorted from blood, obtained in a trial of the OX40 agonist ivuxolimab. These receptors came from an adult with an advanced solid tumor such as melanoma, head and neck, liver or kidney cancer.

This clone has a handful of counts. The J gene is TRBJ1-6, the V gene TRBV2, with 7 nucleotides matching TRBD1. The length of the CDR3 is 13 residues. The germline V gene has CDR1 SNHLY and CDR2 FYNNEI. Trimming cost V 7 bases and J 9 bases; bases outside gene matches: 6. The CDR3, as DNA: TGTGCCAGCAAGGGGACAGTAGGTTCACCCCTCCACTTT. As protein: CASKGTVGSPLHF.

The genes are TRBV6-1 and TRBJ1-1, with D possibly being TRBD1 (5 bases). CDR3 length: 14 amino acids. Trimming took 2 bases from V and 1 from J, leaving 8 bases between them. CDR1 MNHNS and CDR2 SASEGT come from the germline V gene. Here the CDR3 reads CASSEWGGNTEAFF. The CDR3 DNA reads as TGTGCCAGCAGTGAATGGGGGGGGAACACTGAAGCTTTCTTT.

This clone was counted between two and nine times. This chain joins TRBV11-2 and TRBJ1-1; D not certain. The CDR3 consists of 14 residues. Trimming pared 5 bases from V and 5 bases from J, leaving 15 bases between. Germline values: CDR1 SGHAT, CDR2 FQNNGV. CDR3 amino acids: CASSPRGGVTEAFF. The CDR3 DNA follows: TGTGCCAGCAGCCCAAGAGGTGGGGTGACTGAAGCTTTCTTT.

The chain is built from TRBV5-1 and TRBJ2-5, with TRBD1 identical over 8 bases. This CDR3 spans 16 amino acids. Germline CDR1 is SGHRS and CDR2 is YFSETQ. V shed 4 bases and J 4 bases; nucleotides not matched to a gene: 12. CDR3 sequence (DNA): TGCGCCAGCAGCGAGCGGACCGGGACAGGAAGAGAGACCCAGTACTTC. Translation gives CASSERTGTGRETQYF.

The CDR3 DNA is TGTGCCAGCAGTTTGAGAGGAGTAATCACTGAAGCTTTCTTT. As protein: CASSLRGVITEAFF. This chain uses TRBV28 with TRBJ1-1; no firm D call. The CDR3 runs to 14 residues. Trimming removed 3 bases at V and 4 bases at J, with 12 bases between. From germline, CDR1 is MDHEN and CDR2 SYDVKM.

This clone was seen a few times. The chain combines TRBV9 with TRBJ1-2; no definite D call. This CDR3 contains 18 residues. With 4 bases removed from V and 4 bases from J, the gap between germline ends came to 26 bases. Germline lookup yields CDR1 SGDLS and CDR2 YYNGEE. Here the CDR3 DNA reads TGTGCCAGCAGCCCCTCTCGTATGGCAGGACGAAACGGCTATGGCTACACCTTC. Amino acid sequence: CASSPSRMAGRNGYGYTF.

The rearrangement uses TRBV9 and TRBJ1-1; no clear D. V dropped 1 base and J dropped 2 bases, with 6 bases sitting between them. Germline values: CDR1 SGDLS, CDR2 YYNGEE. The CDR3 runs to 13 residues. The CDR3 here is CASSVSANTEAFF. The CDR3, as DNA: TGTGCCAGCAGCGTAAGTGCTAACACTGAAGCTTTCTTT.

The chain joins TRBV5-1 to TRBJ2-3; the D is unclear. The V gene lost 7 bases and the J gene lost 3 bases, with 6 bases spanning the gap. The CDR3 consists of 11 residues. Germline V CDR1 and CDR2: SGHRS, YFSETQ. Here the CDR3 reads CASFGTDTQYF. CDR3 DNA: TGCGCCAGCTTCGGAACAGATACGCAGTATTTT. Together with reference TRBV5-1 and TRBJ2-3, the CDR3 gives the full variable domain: KAGVTQTPRYLIKTRGQQVTLSCSPISGHRSVSWYQQTPGQGLQFLFEYFSETQRNKGNFPGRFSGRQFSNSRSEMNVSTLELGDSALYLCASFGTDTQYFGPGTRLTVL.

CDR3 amino acids: CTADRGAFF. CDR3 coding DNA: TGCACCGCGGACAGGGGAGCTTTCTTT. The V gene is TRBV20-1, the J gene TRBJ1-1, with 9 nucleotides matching TRBD1. The CDR3 totals 9 residues. Looked up from germline, CDR1 is DFQATT and CDR2 is SNEGSKA (reference sequence).

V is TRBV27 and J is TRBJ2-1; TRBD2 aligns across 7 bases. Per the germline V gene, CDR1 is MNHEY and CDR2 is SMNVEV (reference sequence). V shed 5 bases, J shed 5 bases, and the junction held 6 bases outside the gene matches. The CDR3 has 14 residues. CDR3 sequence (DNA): TGTGCCAGCAGTCCCGGGACTAATCACAATGAGCAGTTCTTC. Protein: CASSPGTNHNEQFF.

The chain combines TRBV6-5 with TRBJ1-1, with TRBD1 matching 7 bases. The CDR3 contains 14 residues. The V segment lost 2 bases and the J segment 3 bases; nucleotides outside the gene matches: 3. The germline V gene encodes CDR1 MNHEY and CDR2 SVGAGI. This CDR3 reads CASSYQGDYTEAFF. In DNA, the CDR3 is TGTGCCAGCAGTTACCAGGGGGATTACACTGAAGCTTTCTTT.

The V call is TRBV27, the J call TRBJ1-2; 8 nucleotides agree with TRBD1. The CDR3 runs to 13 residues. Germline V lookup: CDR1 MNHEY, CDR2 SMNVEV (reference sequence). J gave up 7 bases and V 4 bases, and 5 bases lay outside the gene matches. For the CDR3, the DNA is TGTGCCAGCAGTTATCAGGGGGCGGTTGGCTACACCTTC. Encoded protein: CASSYQGAVGYTF.

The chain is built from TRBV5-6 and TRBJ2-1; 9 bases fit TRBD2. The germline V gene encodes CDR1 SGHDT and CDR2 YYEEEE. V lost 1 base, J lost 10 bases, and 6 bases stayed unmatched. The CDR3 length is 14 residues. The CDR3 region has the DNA TGTGCCAGCAGCTTGCCACTTCTAGCGGGGGAGCAGTTCTTC. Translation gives CASSLPLLAGEQFF. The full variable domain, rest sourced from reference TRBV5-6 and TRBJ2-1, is DAGVTQSPTHLIKTRGQQVTLRCSPKSGHDTVSWYQQALGQGPQFIFQYYEEEERQRGNFPDRFSGHQFPNYSSELNVNALLLGDSALYLCASSLPLLAGEQFFGPGTRLTVL.

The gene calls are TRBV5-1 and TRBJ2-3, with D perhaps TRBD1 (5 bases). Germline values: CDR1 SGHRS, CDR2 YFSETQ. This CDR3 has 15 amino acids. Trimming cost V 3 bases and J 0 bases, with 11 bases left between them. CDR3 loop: CASSSGILSTDTQYF. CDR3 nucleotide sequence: TGCGCCAGCAGCTCAGGGATTCTCAGCACAGATACGCAGTATTTT.

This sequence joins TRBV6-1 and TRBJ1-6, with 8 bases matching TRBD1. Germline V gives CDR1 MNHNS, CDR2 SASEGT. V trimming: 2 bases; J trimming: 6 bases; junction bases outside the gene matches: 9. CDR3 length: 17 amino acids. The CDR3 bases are TGTGCCAGCAGTGAATGGGGCAGGGGGCTAAGTAATTCACCCCTCCACTTT. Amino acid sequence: CASSEWGRGLSNSPLHF.

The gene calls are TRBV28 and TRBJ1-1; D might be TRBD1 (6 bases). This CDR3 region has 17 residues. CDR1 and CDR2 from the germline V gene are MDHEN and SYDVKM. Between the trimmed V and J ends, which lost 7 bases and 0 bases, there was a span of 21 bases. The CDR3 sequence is CASIRRGGWIMNTEAFF. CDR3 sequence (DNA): TGTGCCAGCATAAGGCGAGGGGGGTGGATCATGAACACTGAAGCTTTCTTT.

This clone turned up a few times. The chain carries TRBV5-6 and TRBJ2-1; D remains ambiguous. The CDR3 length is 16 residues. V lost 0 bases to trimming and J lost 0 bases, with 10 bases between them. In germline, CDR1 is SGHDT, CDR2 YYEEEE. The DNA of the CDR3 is TGTGCCAGCAGCTTGGTGGCCGAGAGCTCCTACAATGAGCAGTTCTTC. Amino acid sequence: CASSLVAESSYNEQFF.

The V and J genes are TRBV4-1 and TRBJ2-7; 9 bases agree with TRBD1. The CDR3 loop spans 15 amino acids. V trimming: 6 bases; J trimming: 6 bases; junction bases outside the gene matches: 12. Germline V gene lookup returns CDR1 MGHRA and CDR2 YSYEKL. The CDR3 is CASRIRIQGAGEQYF. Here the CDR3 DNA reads TGCGCCAGCAGGATAAGGATACAGGGGGCAGGCGAGCAGTACTTC.

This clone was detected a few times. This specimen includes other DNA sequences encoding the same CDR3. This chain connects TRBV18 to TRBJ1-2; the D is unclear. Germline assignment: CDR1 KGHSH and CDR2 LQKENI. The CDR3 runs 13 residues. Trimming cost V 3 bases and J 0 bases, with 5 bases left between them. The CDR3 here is CASSPTSNYGYTF. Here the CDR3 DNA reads TGTGCCAGCTCACCGACTTCTAACTATGGCTACACCTTC.

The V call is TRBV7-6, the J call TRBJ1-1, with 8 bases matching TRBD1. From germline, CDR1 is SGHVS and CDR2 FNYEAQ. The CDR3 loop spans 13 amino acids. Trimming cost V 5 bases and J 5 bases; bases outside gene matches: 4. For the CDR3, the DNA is TGTGCCAGCAGCGGGCGACAGGGGACTGAAGCTTTCTTT. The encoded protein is CASSGRQGTEAFF.

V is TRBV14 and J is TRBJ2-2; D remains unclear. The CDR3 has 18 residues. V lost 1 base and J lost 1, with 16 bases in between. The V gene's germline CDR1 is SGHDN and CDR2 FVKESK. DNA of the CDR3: TGTGCCAGCAGCCAAGGCATGTTTGAGATCCTGAACACCGGGGAGCTGTTTTTT. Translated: CASSQGMFEILNTGELFF.

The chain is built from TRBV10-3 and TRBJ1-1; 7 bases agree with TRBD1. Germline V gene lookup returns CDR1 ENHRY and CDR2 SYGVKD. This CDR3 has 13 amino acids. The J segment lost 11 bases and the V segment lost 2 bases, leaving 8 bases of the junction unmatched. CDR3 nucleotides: TGTGCCATCAGTGAGGCAGGGGGGAACGAGGCTTTCTTT. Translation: CAISEAGGNEAFF.

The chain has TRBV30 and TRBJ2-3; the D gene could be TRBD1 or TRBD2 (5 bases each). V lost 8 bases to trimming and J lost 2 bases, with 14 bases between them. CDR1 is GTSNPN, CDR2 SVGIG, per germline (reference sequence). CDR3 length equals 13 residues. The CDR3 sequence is CARARGYTDTQYF. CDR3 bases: TGTGCCAGAGCGAGGGGCTACACAGATACGCAGTATTTT. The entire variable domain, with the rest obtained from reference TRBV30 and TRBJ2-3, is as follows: SQTIHQWPATLVQPVGSPLSLECTVEGTSNPNLYWYRQAAGRGLQLLFYSVGIGQISSEVPQNLSASRPQDRQFILSSKKLLLSDSGFYLCARARGYTDTQYFGPGTRLTVL.

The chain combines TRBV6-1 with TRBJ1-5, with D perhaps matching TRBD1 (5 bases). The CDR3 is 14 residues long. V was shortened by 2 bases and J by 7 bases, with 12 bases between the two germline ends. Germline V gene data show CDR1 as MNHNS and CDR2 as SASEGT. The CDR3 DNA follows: TGTGCCAGCAGTGAACAGGGATGGGGCCAGCCCCAGCATTTT. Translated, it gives CASSEQGWGQPQHF.

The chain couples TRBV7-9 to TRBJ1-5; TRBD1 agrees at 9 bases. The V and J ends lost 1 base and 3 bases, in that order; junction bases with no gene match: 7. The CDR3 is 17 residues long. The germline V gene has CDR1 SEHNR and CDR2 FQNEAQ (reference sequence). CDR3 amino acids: CASSLGPDRGVNQPQHF. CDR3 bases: TGTGCCAGCAGCTTAGGACCGGACAGGGGAGTCAATCAGCCCCAGCATTTT. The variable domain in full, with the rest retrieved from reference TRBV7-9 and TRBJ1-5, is DTGVSQNPRHKITKRGQNVTFRCDPISEHNRLYWYRQTLGQGPEFLTYFQNEAQLEKSRLLSDRFSAERPKGSFSTLEIQRTEQGDSAMYLCASSLGPDRGVNQPQHFGDGTRLSIL.